Presented here are 32 T cell receptor beta chains from one specimen sequenced in a study of cytomegalovirus exposure and HLA in healthy donors. Both 60 Vbeta primers and 13 Jbeta primers went into the PCR. Only in-frame clones appear in the TCRdb table, and some are missing; sequencing was by immunoSEQ multiplex PCR. The sample holds nearly 200,000 clones, 60% to 80% seen once. Specimen: PBMCs. These receptors came from a woman younger than 45 in good health and CMV-seropositive.

The chain has TRBV30 and TRBJ1-4; 12 bases align to TRBD1. This CDR3 region has 21 residues. V shed 8 bases, J shed 0 bases, and the junction held 22 bases outside the gene matches. Germline values: CDR1 GTSNPN, CDR2 SVGIG (reference sequence). The CDR3: CAQKGPPLGDRGRATNEKLFF. Here the CDR3 DNA reads TGTGCCCAGAAGGGACCGCCTCTCGGGGACAGGGGGCGTGCAACTAATGAAAAACTGTTTTTT.

The chain links TRBV7-6 to TRBJ1-6; D call uncertain. The CDR3 extends over 16 amino acids. Germline CDR1 and CDR2: SGHVS and FNYEAQ. V shed 5 bases and J shed 1 base, with 12 bases lying between them. CDR3 DNA sequence: TGTGCCAGCAGCGCCCTCGGAGGATCCTATAATTCACCCCTCCACTTT. The encoded protein is CASSALGGSYNSPLHF.

The genes are TRBV5-1 and TRBJ2-7, with 7 bases lining up with TRBD1. The ends lost 4 bases at V and 0 bases at J; junction bases unmatched: 7. The germline CDR1 and CDR2 sequences are SGHRS and YFSETQ. CDR3 length: 15 amino acids. Written as DNA, the CDR3 is TGCGCCAGCAGCCCGGGACAGAAGCCCTCCTACGAGCAGTACTTC. Its protein is CASSPGQKPSYEQYF.

The chain combines TRBV5-1 with TRBJ2-7; 7 bases are shared with TRBD1. This CDR3 is built from 14 residues. Germline V gene sequence: CDR1 SGHRS, CDR2 YFSETQ. The J segment lost 6 bases and the V segment lost 3 bases, leaving 9 bases of the junction unmatched. This CDR3 reads CASSSVDRETEQYF. The CDR3 region has the DNA TGCGCCAGCAGCTCCGTAGACAGGGAAACCGAGCAGTACTTC.

The V and J genes are TRBV28 and TRBJ1-1, with D hard to call. From germline, CDR1 is MDHEN and CDR2 SYDVKM. With 5 bases removed from V and 0 bases from J, the gap between germline ends came to 13 bases. The CDR3 covers 15 residues. The CDR3 region is CASSPPYLMNTEAFF. DNA for the CDR3: TGTGCCAGCAGTCCCCCTTACTTGATGAACACTGAAGCTTTCTTT.

This sequence joins TRBV29-1 and TRBJ1-2; 8 bases are shared with TRBD1. The junction had 7 bases not matched to a gene; V was cut back by 5 bases and J by 5 bases. CDR1 is SQVTM and CDR2 is ANQGSEA in the germline V gene. This CDR3 region has 13 residues. CDR3 in amino acids: CSVTGGRKYGYTF. The DNA for the CDR3 is TGCAGCGTTACAGGGGGGCGGAAGTATGGCTACACCTTC.

This clone has just a few counts. The identical CDR3 is also encoded by other nucleotide sequences in the sample. The chain recombines TRBV18 with TRBJ1-1; D gene uncertain. V was pared by 2 bases and J by 3 bases, with 10 bases between. The CDR3 has 14 residues. Germline V gene data show CDR1 as KGHSH and CDR2 as LQKENI. The CDR3: CASSPTPGDTEAFF. As DNA, the CDR3 is TGTGCCAGCTCACCAACCCCCGGGGACACTGAAGCTTTCTTT.

This clone showed up just a few times. V gene TRBV5-1 combines with J gene TRBJ1-2; 9 bases line up with TRBD1. Germline CDR1 SGHRS, CDR2 YFSETQ. The V and J ends lost 4 bases and 7 bases, in that order; junction bases with no gene match: 11. This CDR3 contains 15 residues. CDR3 loop: CASSDTPGQGVGYTF. The DNA of the CDR3 is TGCGCCAGCAGCGACACACCGGGACAGGGTGTTGGCTACACCTTC.

The chain has TRBV5-6 and TRBJ1-2; the D is unclear. Germline V gene data show CDR1 as SGHDT and CDR2 as YYEEEE. CDR3 size: 11 residues. V was shortened by 0 bases and J by 7 bases, with 4 bases between the two germline ends. The CDR3 DNA sequence: TGTGCCAGCAGCTTGGCTCGTGGCTACACCTTC. This encodes CASSLARGYTF.

V is TRBV20-1 and J is TRBJ2-3; D ambiguous. Germline lookup yields CDR1 DFQATT and CDR2 SNEGSKA (reference sequence). V dropped 4 bases and J dropped 1 base, with 3 bases sitting between them. The CDR3 totals 11 residues. The CDR3 loop reads CSATRTDTQYF. The CDR3 DNA reads as TGCAGTGCTACTCGCACAGATACGCAGTATTTT.

V and J are TRBV2 and TRBJ2-5, with TRBD2 as a possible D gene (5 bases). This CDR3 comprises 12 residues. Trimming shortened V by 4 bases and J by 3 bases, and 6 bases separated the two germline ends. Germline loops: CDR1 SNHLY, CDR2 FYNNEI. The CDR3: CASSVEEETQYF. CDR3 bases: TGTGCCAGCAGTGTGGAGGAAGAGACCCAGTACTTC.

This sequence joins TRBV7-9 and TRBJ1-2; tentative D call: TRBD1 (6 bases). The V gene lost 1 base and the J gene lost 6 bases, with 9 bases spanning the gap. The CDR3 spans 13 residues. Germline V gene lookup returns CDR1 SEHNR and CDR2 FQNEAQ (reference sequence). CDR3 protein: CASSLGQVDGYTF. CDR3 sequence (DNA): TGTGCCAGCAGCTTAGGACAGGTGGATGGCTACACCTTC. The entire variable domain, with the rest obtained from reference TRBV7-9 and TRBJ1-2, is as follows: DTGVSQNPRHKITKRGQNVTFRCDPISEHNRLYWYRQTLGQGPEFLTYFQNEAQLEKSRLLSDRFSAERPKGSFSTLEIQRTEQGDSAMYLCASSLGQVDGYTFGSGTRLTVV.

The chain links TRBV29-1 to TRBJ2-1; TRBD2 aligns across 8 bases. CDR1 and CDR2 (germline): SQVTM, ANQGSEA. This CDR3 spans 15 amino acids. V lost 0 bases to trimming and J lost 4 bases; unmatched junction nucleotides: 5. The CDR3, as DNA: TGCAGCGTTGAAGATCTGGAGCGGGGGTACAATGAGCAGTTCTTC. Amino acid sequence: CSVEDLERGYNEQFF.

The rearrangement uses TRBV5-6 and TRBJ1-2; 7 bases are a match to TRBD1. The CDR3 contains 13 residues. V trimming: 0 bases; J trimming: 6 bases; junction bases outside the gene matches: 2. Germline V gene sequence: CDR1 SGHDT, CDR2 YYEEEE. CDR3 loop: CASSLGQGDGYTF. The CDR3 coding sequence is TGTGCCAGCAGCTTGGGACAGGGTGATGGCTACACCTTC. The full variable domain, its missing parts supplied by reference TRBV5-6 and TRBJ1-2, is DAGVTQSPTHLIKTRGQQVTLRCSPKSGHDTVSWYQQALGQGPQFIFQYYEEEERQRGNFPDRFSGHQFPNYSSELNVNALLLGDSALYLCASSLGQGDGYTFGSGTRLTVV.

The chain uses TRBV19 and TRBJ1-5; TRBD1 aligns across 7 bases. V lost 3 bases and J lost 2; bases outside the gene matches: 7. CDR1 and CDR2 from the germline V gene are LNHDA and SQIVND (reference sequence). This CDR3 has 16 amino acids. The DNA for the CDR3 is TGTGCCAGTAGTATGGCGGGGACAGTGGGCAATCAGCCCCAGCATTTT. Encoded protein: CASSMAGTVGNQPQHF.

V and J are TRBV28 and TRBJ2-6; 8 bases align to TRBD1. The CDR3 length is 15 residues. V shed 6 bases and J 6 bases; nucleotides not matched to a gene: 7. Per the germline V gene, CDR1 is MDHEN and CDR2 is SYDVKM. CDR3 in amino acids: CASSIRGREANVLTF. CDR3 nucleotide sequence: TGTGCCAGCAGCATCAGGGGGCGTGAGGCCAACGTCCTGACTTTC.

This rearrangement joins TRBV13 to TRBJ2-7; tentatively, D is TRBD2 (6 bases). The CDR3 extends over 16 amino acids. Looked up from germline, CDR1 is PRHDT and CDR2 is FYEKMQ (reference sequence). With 5 bases removed from V and 3 bases from J, the gap between germline ends came to 20 bases. The CDR3 DNA sequence: TGTGCCAGCAGCCGCCGCCAAGGACTACCAGTCTACGAGCAGTACTTC. Translation gives CASSRRQGLPVYEQYF.

The chain carries TRBV28 and TRBJ2-7; no clear D gene. Trimming stripped 3 bases from V and 5 bases from J, with 8 bases between. The CDR3 is 12 amino acids. Germline CDR1 reads MDHEN; CDR2 reads SYDVKM. The CDR3 protein is CASSFLRDEQYF. The CDR3 region has the DNA TGTGCCAGCAGTTTCCTCCGGGACGAGCAGTACTTC.

The chain is built from TRBV27 and TRBJ1-4; 7 bases align to TRBD1. The CDR3 has 13 amino acids. J was trimmed by 8 bases and V by 4 bases; bases with no gene match: 4. Germline lookup yields CDR1 MNHEY and CDR2 SMNVEV (reference sequence). The CDR3 region is CASSSDRWEKLFF. CDR3 nucleotides: TGTGCCAGCAGTTCGGACAGGTGGGAAAAACTGTTTTTT.

The chain combines TRBV7-8 with TRBJ2-3; TRBD2 is a possible D gene (6 bases). This CDR3 has 16 residues. Germline CDR1 SGHVS, CDR2 FQNEAQ. The V gene lost 0 bases and the J gene lost 2 bases, with 12 bases spanning the gap. CDR3 sequence reads: CASSLAITSYTDTQYF. Here the CDR3 DNA reads TGTGCCAGCAGCTTAGCAATTACTAGCTACACAGATACGCAGTATTTT.

V gene TRBV5-3 combines with J gene TRBJ2-5, with D possibly matching TRBD2 (6 bases). TRBV5-3 is assigned to the ORF class and has an uncertain function. The CDR3 covers 14 residues. V lost 1 base and J 5 bases, leaving 12 bases between the germline ends. For the CDR3, the DNA is TGTGCCAGAAGCTTGAACGGTGGGAGGGAGACCCAGTACTTC. Residues: CARSLNGGRETQYF.

This chain joins TRBV7-2 and TRBJ1-5; possibly TRBD1 for D (5 bases). This CDR3 contains 16 residues. Germline V lookup: CDR1 SGHTA, CDR2 FQGNSA. V lost 4 bases to trimming and J lost 4 bases, with 17 bases between them. CDR3 sequence: CASSSSGHHMNQPQHF. The CDR3 coding sequence is TGTGCCAGCAGCTCCTCCGGACATCACATGAATCAGCCCCAGCATTTT.

The CDR3 spells CASSLAFGGPGNEQFF. The CDR3 region has the DNA TGTGCCAGCAGCTTAGCCTTCGGGGGTCCGGGGAATGAGCAGTTCTTC. The chain carries TRBV11-3 and TRBJ2-1; a weak D match, TRBD2 (6 bases). Looked up from germline, CDR1 is SGHNT and CDR2 is YENEEA. This CDR3 comprises 16 residues. The V and J ends lost 1 base and 7 bases respectively, with 17 bases between them.

The chain carries TRBV21-1 and TRBJ2-7; no check of the table's D call, TRBD2, against the DNA was made. TRBV21-1 is flagged as a pseudogene. This CDR3 contains 16 residues. The CDR3 region is CASKRPSSGRRDEQYF. DNA for the CDR3: TGTGCCAGCAAAAGACCGAGTAGCGGGAGACGGGACGAGCAGTACTTC.

V is TRBV14 and J is TRBJ2-7; D may be TRBD2 (6 bases). CDR3 size: 15 residues. Germline assignment: CDR1 SGHDN and CDR2 FVKESK. V was pared by 0 bases and J by 4 bases, with 13 bases between. DNA for the CDR3: TGTGCCAGCAGCCAAGACCTCGGGGGTCTGTACGAGCAGTACTTC. It codes for CASSQDLGGLYEQYF.

The rearrangement uses TRBV4-1 and TRBJ1-6; 8 bases are a match to TRBD1. Germline values: CDR1 MGHRA, CDR2 YSYEKL. The J segment lost 6 bases and the V segment lost 3 bases, leaving 4 bases of the junction unmatched. This CDR3 has 15 amino acids. The CDR3 is CASSQTGVGNSPLHF. The CDR3 DNA reads as TGCGCCAGCAGCCAGACAGGGGTGGGTAATTCACCCCTCCACTTT.

The V and J genes are TRBV9 and TRBJ2-1, with 8 bases matching TRBD2. Germline CDR1 is SGDLS and CDR2 is YYNGEE. This CDR3 region has 15 residues. V shed 0 bases and J 4 bases; nucleotides not matched to a gene: 3. The CDR3 loop is CASSVEAGGYNEQFF. In DNA form, the CDR3 reads TGTGCCAGCAGCGTAGAGGCGGGAGGTTACAATGAGCAGTTCTTC.

A word on this clone: At one boundary the junction diverges from the germline segment, which might be a read error. The chain has TRBV7-2 and TRBJ2-5; 8 bases are a match to TRBD2. CDR1 and CDR2 (germline): SGHTA, FQGNSA. CDR3 length: 13 amino acids. Here the CDR3 DNA reads TGTGCCAGCAGCTTAAGTAGGGAGCGGGGGCCACACTTC. Translated: CASSLSRERGPHF.

This chain uses TRBV6-1 with TRBJ2-7, with D possibly being TRBD1 (7 bases). The CDR3 is 14 residues long. CDR1 is MNHNS and CDR2 is SASEGT in the germline V gene. The V gene lost 4 bases and the J gene lost 2 bases, with 12 bases spanning the gap. This chain's CDR3 is CASSAPGGTYEQYF. The CDR3 DNA follows: TGTGCCAGCAGTGCTCCAGGGGGGACCTACGAGCAGTACTTC.

This clone has a single count. The chain couples TRBV6-4 to TRBJ1-5; 7 bases are a match to TRBD1. J gave up 4 bases and V 3 bases, and 6 bases lay outside the gene matches. CDR1 and CDR2 (germline): MRHNA, SNTAGT. The CDR3 totals 15 residues. Here the CDR3 reads CASSEDREKNQPQHF. The CDR3, as DNA: TGTGCCAGCAGTGAAGACAGGGAGAAGAATCAGCCCCAGCATTTT.

The V call is TRBV25-1, the J call TRBJ1-1; the D is unclear. CDR1 and CDR2 from the germline V gene are MGHDK and SYGVNS. The CDR3 extends over 12 amino acids. The germline V and J ends were trimmed by 10 bases and 3 bases, with 12 bases remaining between them. CDR3 in amino acids: CATRQSDTEAFF. The CDR3 DNA sequence: TGTGCCACCCGACAATCGGACACTGAAGCTTTCTTT. The whole variable domain, remainder taken from reference TRBV25-1 and TRBJ1-1, is EADIYQTPRYLVIGTGKKITLECSQTMGHDKMYWYQQDPGMELHLIHYSYGVNSTEKGDLSSESTVSRIRTEHFPLTLESARPSHTSQYLCATRQSDTEAFFGQGTRLTVV.

The chain carries TRBV5-6 and TRBJ2-1, with 10 bases identical to TRBD2. The length of the CDR3 is 19 residues. From germline, CDR1 is SGHDT and CDR2 YYEEEE. J gave up 4 bases and V 4 bases, and 17 bases lay outside the gene matches. CDR3 coding DNA: TGTGCCAGCAGCGGTGGGGGGAGCGGGGGGGACTATCCATACAATGAGCAGTTCTTC. The encoded protein is CASSGGGSGGDYPYNEQFF.